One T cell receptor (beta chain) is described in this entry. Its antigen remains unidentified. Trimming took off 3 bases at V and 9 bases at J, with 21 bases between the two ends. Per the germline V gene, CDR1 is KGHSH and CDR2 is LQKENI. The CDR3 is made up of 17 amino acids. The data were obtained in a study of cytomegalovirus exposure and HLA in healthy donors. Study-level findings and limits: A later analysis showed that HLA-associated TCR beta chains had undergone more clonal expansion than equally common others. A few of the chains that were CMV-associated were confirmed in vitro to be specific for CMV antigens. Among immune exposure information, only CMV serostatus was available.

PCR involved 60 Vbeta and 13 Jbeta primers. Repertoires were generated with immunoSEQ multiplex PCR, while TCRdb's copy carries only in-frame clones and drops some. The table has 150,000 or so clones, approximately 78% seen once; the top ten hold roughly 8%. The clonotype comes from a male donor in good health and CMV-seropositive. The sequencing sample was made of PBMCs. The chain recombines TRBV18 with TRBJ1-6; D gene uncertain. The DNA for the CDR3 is TGTGCCAGCTCACCTGCTCTGAGACATCTATTCTCTTCACCCCTCCACTTT. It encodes CASSPALRHLFSSPLHF.